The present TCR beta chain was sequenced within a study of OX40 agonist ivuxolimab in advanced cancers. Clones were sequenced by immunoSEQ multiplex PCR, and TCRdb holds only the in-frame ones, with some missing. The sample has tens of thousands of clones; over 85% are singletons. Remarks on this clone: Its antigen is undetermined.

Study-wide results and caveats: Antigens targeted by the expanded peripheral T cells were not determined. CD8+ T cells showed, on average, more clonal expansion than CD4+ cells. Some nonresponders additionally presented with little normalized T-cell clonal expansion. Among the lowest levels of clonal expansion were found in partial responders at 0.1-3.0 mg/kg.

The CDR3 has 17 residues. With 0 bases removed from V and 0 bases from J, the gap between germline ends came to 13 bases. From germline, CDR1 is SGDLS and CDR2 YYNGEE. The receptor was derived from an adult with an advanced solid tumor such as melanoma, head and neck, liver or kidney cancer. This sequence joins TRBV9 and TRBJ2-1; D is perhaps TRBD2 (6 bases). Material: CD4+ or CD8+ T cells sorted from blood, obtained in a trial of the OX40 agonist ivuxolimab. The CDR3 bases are TGTGCCAGCAGCGTAGTGGGCGGGACGAGCTCCTACAATGAGCAGTTCTTC. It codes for CASSVVGGTSSYNEQFF.